These 21 T cell receptor beta chains share one sample of origin, sequenced in a study of T-cell reconstitution after alpha-beta-depleted transplantation in children (dated by TCRdb to between 2015 and 2016). Library method: PCR. Sequencer: Illumina HiSeq 2500. Molecular barcoding was employed in the preparation of TCR libraries, with unique molecular identifiers being used to normalize TCRbeta repertoire quantification. In TCRdb, the public reads were trimmed at Q25 with fastp and aligned with MiXCR, with productive beta chains retained. One record per CDR3 amino acid sequence lists the most common genes and DNA. The sample includes roughly 610,000 distinct CDR3 sequences, with about 11% observed a single time. 4% of the sample is taken by the ten largest. Source: PBMCs from the stem cell graft donor, taken from the stem cell graft. All receptors derive from a human donor who donated a stem cell graft to a child with acute myeloid leukemia.

The chain links TRBV20-1 to TRBJ2-1, with D tentatively TRBD2 (7 bases). CDR1 and CDR2 (germline): DFQATT, SNEGSKA (reference sequence). Trimming stripped 2 bases from V and 9 bases from J, with 17 bases between. This CDR3 region has 14 residues. As DNA, the CDR3 is TGCAGTGCTAGACAAACTGGGGGGGCGGGTGAGCAGTTCTTC. It specifies CSARQTGGAGEQFF.

This clonotype was seen many times. The chain employs TRBV28 and TRBJ2-5; TRBD1 aligns across 8 bases. Germline CDR1 MDHEN, CDR2 SYDVKM. There are 13 residues in the CDR3. The trim removed 9 bases at V and 4 bases at J, leaving 7 bases unmatched. This CDR3 reads CASTGGVPETQYF. The DNA of the CDR3 is TGTGCCAGTACAGGGGGAGTTCCAGAGACCCAGTACTTC.

In its sample, this clonotype was seen a few times. The gene calls are TRBV5-1 and TRBJ2-3, with 9 nucleotides matching TRBD2. The CDR3 runs 19 residues. V dropped 0 bases and J dropped 0; count of bases not matched to a gene: 11. The germline V gene has CDR1 SGHRS and CDR2 YFSETQ. In DNA, the CDR3 is TGCGCCAGCAGCTTGGCCGAAAGACTAGCGGTACCTAGCACAGATACGCAGTATTTT. It yields the protein CASSLAERLAVPSTDTQYF.

Points on this clonotype: A read error is likely, as this CDR3 ends without the conserved phenylalanine or tryptophan. The CDR3 reads CASPKAQGGYGYTC. CDR3 in DNA: TGTGCCAGCCCGAAGGCGCAGGGGGGCTATGGCTACACCTGC. The chain employs TRBV25-1 and TRBJ1-2; TRBD1 aligns across 7 bases. Germline CDR1 is MGHDK and CDR2 is SYGVNS. Trimming took 8 bases from V and 4 from J; bases not matched to a gene: 10. The CDR3 length is 14 residues.

This clonotype was detected many times. CDR3 coding DNA: TGTGCCAGCAGTCCTGGACTAGTCTACGAGCAGTACTTC. This translates into CASSPGLVYEQYF. This sequence joins TRBV6-6 and TRBJ2-7; 7 bases agree with TRBD2. In germline, CDR1 is MNHNY, CDR2 SVGAGI (reference sequence). Germline trimming cut 5 bases from V and 3 bases from J; bases unmatched to any gene: 4. There are 13 residues in the CDR3.

This clonotype was detected a few times. This sequence joins TRBV15 and TRBJ2-7; 7 bases agree with TRBD2. With 3 bases clipped from V and 1 base from J, the junction kept 6 bases outside the gene matches. The CDR3 covers 15 residues. From germline, CDR1 is LNHNV and CDR2 YYDKDF (reference sequence). CDR3 DNA sequence: TGTGCCACCAGCAGGGGTGCGGGACTATCCTACGAGCAGTACTTC. Translation gives CATSRGAGLSYEQYF. The whole variable domain, remainder taken from reference TRBV15 and TRBJ2-7, is DAMVIQNPRYQVTQFGKPVTLSCSQTLNHNVMYWYQQKSSQAPKLLFHYYDKDFNNEADTPDNFQSRRPNTSFCFLDIRSPGLGDTAMYLCATSRGAGLSYEQYFGPGTRLTVT.

This clonotype was counted a few times. The chain joins TRBV4-1 to TRBJ2-7, with D perhaps matching TRBD2 (6 bases). The ends were cut back, 0 bases at V and 7 bases at J, with 16 bases in the middle. There are 15 residues in the CDR3. Per the germline V gene, CDR1 is MGHRA and CDR2 is YSYEKL. CDR3 nucleotide sequence: TGCGCCAGCAGCCAAGATCGGACGGACTACTGGGAGCAGTACTTC. It is translated as CASSQDRTDYWEQYF.

Points on this clonotype: The junction departs from germline at one end; a sequencing error may be responsible. The genes are TRBV7-7 and TRBJ2-3; 8 bases align to TRBD2. The CDR3 length is 15 residues. CDR1 SSHAT and CDR2 FNYEAQ come from the germline V gene (reference sequence). The CDR3 region has the DNA TGTGCTAGCAGCCCCGTAGCAGCGGGAGTAGATACGCAGTATTTT. It is translated as CASSPVAAGVDTQYF.

The chain combines TRBV5-5 with TRBJ2-1, with D possibly being TRBD2 (6 bases). V lost 4 bases and J 6 bases, leaving 11 bases between the germline ends. Germline V gene lookup returns CDR1 SGHKS and CDR2 YYEKEE (reference sequence). The CDR3 has 13 amino acids. The CDR3 spells CASSPTSSNEQFF. The DNA of the CDR3 is TGTGCCAGCAGCCCGACTAGTTCCAATGAGCAGTTCTTC. The entire variable domain, with the rest obtained from reference TRBV5-5 and TRBJ2-1, is as follows: DAGVTQSPTHLIKTRGQQVTLRCSPISGHKSVSWYQQVLGQGPQFIFQYYEKEERGRGNFPDRFSARQFPNYSSELNVNALLLGDSALYLCASSPTSSNEQFFGPGTRLTVL.

The gene calls are TRBV20-1 and TRBJ2-7; TRBD1 matches 7 bases. Losses at the gene ends were 3 bases for V and 4 bases for J; bases not matched to a gene: 12. The CDR3 is 15 amino acids. Germline lookup yields CDR1 DFQATT and CDR2 SNEGSKA (reference sequence). The CDR3 here is CSARTGSVLLYEQYF. The CDR3 nucleotides are TGCAGTGCTAGGACAGGGTCCGTTCTTCTGTACGAGCAGTACTTC.

The sample holds a few counts of this clonotype. The V gene is TRBV5-1, the J gene TRBJ1-4; 8 positions match TRBD1. V lost 0 bases, J lost 8 bases, and 6 bases stayed unmatched. The germline CDR1 and CDR2 sequences are SGHRS and YFSETQ. The CDR3 extends over 15 amino acids. CDR3 coding DNA: TGCGCCAGCAGCTTGGAGACAGGGGAGGAGGAAAAACTGTTTTTT. This sequence encodes CASSLETGEEEKLFF. The full variable domain, in which reference TRBV5-1 and TRBJ1-4 provide the parts outside the CDR3, is KAGVTQTPRYLIKTRGQQVTLSCSPISGHRSVSWYQQTPGQGLQFLFEYFSETQRNKGNFPGRFSGRQFSNSRSEMNVSTLELGDSALYLCASSLETGEEEKLFFGSGTQLSVL.

The genes are TRBV12-3 or TRBV12-4 and TRBJ2-1, with D maybe TRBD2 (6 bases). Deletions cut 5 bases from V and 6 bases from J, with 23 bases between. The CDR3 runs 17 residues. As DNA, the CDR3 is TGTGCCAGCAGTCTAGAGAGAGCGGCCGGGAGACTCAATGAGCAGTTCTTC. Protein: CASSLERAAGRLNEQFF.

Here the CDR3 reads CAIGASGQGAREQFF. CDR3 sequence (DNA): TGTGCCATCGGGGCATCGGGACAGGGGGCACGGGAGCAGTTCTTC. The chain is built from TRBV10-3 and TRBJ2-1, with TRBD1 matching 12 bases. Germline values: CDR1 ENHRY, CDR2 SYGVKD. Trimming took 8 bases from V and 10 from J; bases not matched to a gene: 12. This CDR3 region has 15 residues.

This chain uses TRBV9 with TRBJ2-7; D ambiguous. This CDR3 has 14 residues. The germline V gene encodes CDR1 SGDLS and CDR2 YYNGEE. V lost 1 base and J 2 bases, leaving 10 bases between the germline ends. CDR3 sequence (DNA): TGTGCCAGCAGCGTACGGGTAGTACCCTACGAGCAGTACTTC. Its protein is CASSVRVVPYEQYF.

The rearrangement uses TRBV2 and TRBJ2-1; no definite D call. V was trimmed by 3 bases and J by 0 bases, leaving 6 bases between them. CDR1 is SNHLY and CDR2 is FYNNEI in the germline V gene. The CDR3 runs to 14 residues. CDR3 nucleotides: TGTGCCAGCAGTGACCCGAGCTCCTACAATGAGCAGTTCTTC. This codes for CASSDPSSYNEQFF.

Only a few counts were recorded for this clonotype. J is TRBJ2-1 and V is TRBV6-6; 14 bases are a match to TRBD2. There are 18 residues in the CDR3. Unmatched junction bases numbered 7, after V lost 4 bases and J lost 2 bases. Germline V gene lookup returns CDR1 MNHNY and CDR2 SVGAGI (reference sequence). The DNA of the CDR3 is TGTGCCAGCAGTTCGACTAGCGGGAGGGCCTACACCTACAATGAGCAGTTCTTC. Residues: CASSSTSGRAYTYNEQFF.

The chain links TRBV20-1 to TRBJ2-3, with 9 bases aligning to TRBD2. The length of the CDR3 is 15 residues. The J segment lost 8 bases and the V segment lost 6 bases, leaving 15 bases of the junction unmatched. The germline V gene encodes CDR1 DFQATT and CDR2 SNEGSKA (reference sequence). CDR3 protein: CSAVSGRVGLGTQYF. The DNA of the CDR3 is TGCAGTGCCGTTAGCGGGAGAGTGGGTTTGGGTACGCAGTATTTT.

This clonotype was counted many times. V usage is TRBV20-1 and J usage is TRBJ2-6; D uncertain. The ends were cut back, 5 bases at V and 1 base at J, with 12 bases in the middle. CDR1 and CDR2 (germline): DFQATT, SNEGSKA (reference sequence). The CDR3 runs to 15 residues. In DNA form, the CDR3 reads TGCAGTGCTCAGAGCGCCCCTTCTGGGGCCAACGTCCTGACTTTC. As protein: CSAQSAPSGANVLTF.

This clonotype was detected ten times or more. The genes are TRBV20-1 and TRBJ2-3, with D perhaps given as TRBD1 or TRBD2 (5 bases each). The CDR3 covers 13 residues. Looked up from germline, CDR1 is DFQATT and CDR2 is SNEGSKA (reference sequence). The CDR3 DNA follows: TGCAGCGGGGCTCACTCGGGGACAGATACGCAGTATTTT. It encodes CSGAHSGTDTQYF.

This clonotype was counted between two and nine times. The rearrangement uses TRBV5-1 and TRBJ1-4; D remains unclear. V dropped 0 bases and J dropped 3 bases, with 9 bases sitting between them. CDR1 SGHRS and CDR2 YFSETQ come from the germline V gene. This CDR3 contains 15 residues. CDR3: CASSLEGRANEKLFF. CDR3 coding DNA: TGCGCCAGCAGCTTGGAAGGAAGGGCTAATGAAAAACTGTTTTTT.

This sequence joins TRBV27 and TRBJ2-6; possibly TRBD1 for D (6 bases). With 3 bases removed from V and 2 bases from J, the gap between germline ends came to 11 bases. The CDR3 runs to 16 residues. Germline CDR1 is MNHEY and CDR2 is SMNVEV (reference sequence). CDR3 bases: TGTGCCAGCAGTTTGTCCAGGGGAGCTGGGGCCAACGTCCTGACTTTC. Its translation: CASSLSRGAGANVLTF.